This T cell receptor (beta chain) originates from a study of radiotherapy plus CTLA-4 blockade in lung cancer. Points on this clone: Its antigen is not known.

Germline-derived CDR1 and CDR2 are SGHRS and YFSETQ. V lost 4 bases, J lost 7 bases, and 16 bases stayed unmatched. The CDR3 loop spans 17 amino acids. Notes on the study in general: Radiotherapy was combined with ipilimumab, and tumor-derived TCR clones then expanded in blood. With interferon-beta, early dynamics of blood T cell clones were reported to best predict response.

Only in-frame clones appear in the TCRdb table, and some are missing; sequencing was by immunoSEQ multiplex PCR. There are around 45,000 clones in the sample; 76% occur only once, and roughly 7.6% lies in the top ten. The source material was peripheral blood, sampled from a patient treated with radiotherapy plus ipilimumab. This TCR was sampled from a human donor with non-small cell lung cancer who had stable disease on radiotherapy plus ipilimumab. The chain uses TRBV5-1 and TRBJ2-2, with 7 bases that match TRBD2. The CDR3, as DNA: TGCGCCAGCAGCCCGGAGGCGGGAGCATTTCAATACGGGGAGCTGTTTTTT. This translates into CASSPEAGAFQYGELFF.